A single sample gave rise to the 29 T cell receptor beta chains below, sequenced in a study of Ad26.COV2.S vaccination and SARS-CoV-2 variants. Noted treatment: some 19 received Ad26.COV2.S at low or high dose, single or two shots; several received placebo; per-sample allocation not given. Samples were taken on day 63 after the first vaccine or placebo injection. TCRdb's table, derived via immunoSEQ multiplex PCR, lists solely in-frame clones and lacks some. In the table there are hundreds of thousands of clones, 80% to 90% of which are singletons. The input for sequencing was peripheral blood, taken in a trial of Ad26.COV2.S vaccine versus placebo. These receptors came from a person aged 18-60 years who received the Ad26.COV2.S COVID-19 vaccine or a placebo.

The rearrangement links TRBV30 to TRBJ1-3; D unresolved. Germline V gives CDR1 GTSNPN, CDR2 SVGIG (reference sequence). The CDR3 length is 13 residues. Trimming cost V 1 base and J 3 bases, with 7 bases left between them. Written as DNA, the CDR3 is TGTGCCTGGAGTGGTGGGGATGGAAACACCATATATTTT. This gives the protein CAWSGGDGNTIYF.

The chain employs TRBV30 and TRBJ2-7, with D perhaps TRBD1 or TRBD2 (5 bases each). This CDR3 comprises 13 residues. The ends were cut back, 3 bases at V and 4 bases at J, with 13 bases in the middle. Germline V CDR1 and CDR2: GTSNPN, SVGIG (reference sequence). The CDR3 spells CAWSGAQWYEQYF. The CDR3 region has the DNA TGTGCCTGGAGCGGGGCCCAATGGTACGAGCAGTACTTC.

The rearrangement links TRBV2 to TRBJ1-2; D is possibly TRBD1 (6 bases). Germline V CDR1 and CDR2: SNHLY, FYNNEI. V was pared by 6 bases and J by 7 bases, with 15 bases between. This CDR3 is 13 amino acids long. The DNA of the CDR3 is TGTGCCAGCAGCGGCACAGGGTCCGTTGGCTACACCTTC. This gives the protein CASSGTGSVGYTF. Together with reference TRBV2 and TRBJ1-2, the CDR3 gives the full variable domain: EPEVTQTPSHQVTQMGQEVILRCVPISNHLYFYWYRQILGQKVEFLVSFYNNEISEKSEIFDDQFSVERPDGSNFTLKIRSTKLEDSAMYFCASSGTGSVGYTFGSGTRLTVV.

The chain links TRBV7-2 to TRBJ2-2, with D unresolved. The V gene's germline CDR1 is SGHTA and CDR2 FQGNSA. The CDR3 is made up of 13 amino acids. The germline V and J ends were trimmed by 5 bases and 4 bases, with 8 bases remaining between them. CDR3 bases: TGTGCCAGCAGCCTCTCCGGCACCGGGGAGCTGTTTTTT. Translated: CASSLSGTGELFF.

The V gene is TRBV27, the J gene TRBJ2-3; TRBD2 agrees at 14 bases. CDR1 and CDR2 from the germline V gene are MNHEY and SMNVEV (reference sequence). The trim removed 2 bases at V and 4 bases at J, leaving 11 bases unmatched. The CDR3 spans 19 residues. The CDR3, as DNA: TGTGCCAGCAGTTTAATCCCGACTAGCGGGGGGGCGGTATCAGATACGCAGTATTTT. Protein product: CASSLIPTSGGAVSDTQYF.

This chain joins TRBV11-2 and TRBJ2-7; 8 nucleotides line up with TRBD2. Per germline, CDR1 SGHAT and CDR2 FQNNGV. Trimming removed 4 bases from V and 3 bases from J; junction bases left unmatched: 11. CDR3 size: 16 residues. CDR3 sequence (DNA): TGTGCCAGCAGCTCATTCGGGAGGGACTATCTCTACGAGCAGTACTTC. Amino acid sequence: CASSSFGRDYLYEQYF.

The chain is built from TRBV6-4 and TRBJ1-2; no clear D gene. Germline CDR1 MRHNA, CDR2 SNTAGT. This CDR3 has 13 amino acids. Trimming took off 5 bases at V and 7 bases at J, with 14 bases between the two ends. The CDR3 sequence: CASSLNGGIGYTF. The CDR3 region has the DNA TGTGCCAGCAGTTTGAATGGAGGGATTGGCTACACCTTC.

The genes are TRBV6-5 and TRBJ2-3, with a weak D call TRBD1 (6 bases). The germline V gene encodes CDR1 MNHEY and CDR2 SVGAGI. The CDR3 extends over 15 amino acids. The V end lost 0 bases, the J end lost 4 bases, and 11 bases lay between the germline ends. The CDR3, as DNA: TGTGCCAGCAGTTACTCGTTCAGGGGCCCAGATACGCAGTATTTT. It translates to CASSYSFRGPDTQYF.

This chain joins TRBV7-9 and TRBJ2-5; D ambiguous. The CDR3 runs 13 residues. The germline gives CDR1 SEHNR, CDR2 FQNEAQ (reference sequence). V was cut by 4 bases and J by 5 bases, with 11 bases left in between. CDR3 DNA: TGTGCCAGCAGCTCGTACACAGTGGAGACCCAGTACTTC. Its translation: CASSSYTVETQYF.

V is TRBV2 and J is TRBJ1-5, with no clear D. The CDR3 loop spans 13 amino acids. The germline CDR1 and CDR2 sequences are SNHLY and FYNNEI. The V end was cut by 4 bases, the J end by 7 bases, with 11 bases between. The CDR3 sequence is CASSVYAVQPQHF. CDR3 DNA: TGTGCCAGCAGTGTTTACGCGGTCCAGCCCCAGCATTTT.

The chain links TRBV7-2 to TRBJ2-7; D is uncertain. The CDR3 sequence is 14 residues long. The V and J ends lost 1 base and 1 base respectively, with 8 bases between them. Germline values: CDR1 SGHTA, CDR2 FQGNSA. The CDR3 region has the DNA TGTGCCAGCAGCTTAGTAGACTCTTCCTACGAGCAGTACTTC. Its translation: CASSLVDSSYEQYF.

The genes are TRBV12-5 and TRBJ1-4; 9 nucleotides match TRBD1. V was pared by 1 base and J by 6 bases, with 6 bases of the junction left unmatched. Germline V CDR1 and CDR2: LGHNT, FRNRAP. The CDR3 consists of 16 residues. The CDR3 region has the DNA TGTGCTAGTGGTTTGGCTACCGGGACAGGGTATGAAAAACTGTTTTTT. It codes for CASGLATGTGYEKLFF.

The chain carries TRBV5-1 and TRBJ2-1, with 12 bases fitting TRBD1. This CDR3 is 17 amino acids long. V shed 4 bases, J shed 7 bases, and the junction held 12 bases outside the gene matches. CDR1 and CDR2 from the germline V gene are SGHRS and YFSETQ. CDR3 loop: CASSINPGTGGRNEQFF. CDR3 DNA sequence: TGCGCCAGCAGCATCAACCCCGGGACAGGGGGCAGGAATGAGCAGTTCTTC.

The CDR3 spells CASSIDTPTSGQNEAFF. In DNA, the CDR3 is TGTGCCAGTAGTATAGATACTCCGACCTCTGGACAGAATGAAGCTTTCTTT. This chain connects TRBV19 to TRBJ1-1, with D maybe TRBD1 (6 bases). The CDR3 is made up of 17 amino acids. V lost 0 bases and J lost 7, with 21 bases in between. CDR1 and CDR2 from the germline V gene are LNHDA and SQIVND (reference sequence).

J is TRBJ1-1 and V is TRBV11-2; no firm D call. Germline V gene lookup returns CDR1 SGHAT and CDR2 FQNNGV. The CDR3 extends over 13 amino acids. The V gene lost 0 bases and the J gene lost 7 bases, with 9 bases spanning the gap. The DNA of the CDR3 is TGTGCCAGCAGCTTAGATCGAAGGAATGAAGCTTTCTTT. It is translated as CASSLDRRNEAFF.

J is TRBJ1-1 and V is TRBV19; D gene uncertain. The CDR3 runs to 14 residues. CDR1 is LNHDA, CDR2 SQIVND, per germline (reference sequence). V gave up 3 bases and J gave up 0 bases, with 8 bases separating them. Here the CDR3 DNA reads TGTGCCAGTAGTATGAGAGTCATGAACACTGAAGCTTTCTTT. It encodes CASSMRVMNTEAFF.

The rearrangement links TRBV6-4 to TRBJ2-6, with D possibly TRBD1 on 6 matching bases. Trimming shortened V by 0 bases and J by 4 bases, and 10 bases separated the two germline ends. Germline V gene data show CDR1 as MRHNA and CDR2 as SNTAGT. The CDR3 is 16 amino acids. Written as DNA, the CDR3 is TGTGCCAGCAGTGACTCAGGGGGTCCCGGGGCCAACGTCCTGACTTTC. This encodes CASSDSGGPGANVLTF.

The chain joins TRBV6-4 to TRBJ1-2; tentative D call: TRBD1 (5 bases). V was pared by 4 bases and J by 0 bases, with 15 bases between. Germline V gene data show CDR1 as MRHNA and CDR2 as SNTAGT. The CDR3 totals 16 residues. The CDR3 sequence is CASSAMAGAANYGYTF. For the CDR3, the DNA is TGTGCCAGCAGTGCGATGGCCGGGGCAGCTAACTATGGCTACACCTTC.

This clone was counted a single time. The V gene is TRBV7-3, the J gene TRBJ2-6; the D is unclear. The CDR3 contains 17 residues. The V end lost 1 base, the J end lost 0 bases, and 10 bases lay between the germline ends. Germline values: CDR1 SGHTA, CDR2 FQGTGA. The CDR3 loop reads CASSLRDKSSGANVLTF. Here the CDR3 DNA reads TGTGCCAGCAGCTTAAGAGACAAAAGCTCTGGGGCCAACGTCCTGACTTTC. Full variable domain (missing parts from reference TRBV7-3 and TRBJ2-6): GAGVSQTPSNKVTEKGKYVELRCDPISGHTALYWYRQSLGQGPEFLIYFQGTGAADDSGLPNDRFFAVRPEGSVSTLKIQRTERGDSAVYLCASSLRDKSSGANVLTFGAGSRLTVL.

The rearrangement joins TRBV6-5 to TRBJ2-7; D is possibly TRBD1 (6 bases). Germline values: CDR1 MNHEY, CDR2 SVGAGI. This CDR3 is built from 14 residues. V lost 6 bases and J 3 bases, leaving 15 bases between the germline ends. The CDR3 DNA is TGTGCCAGCAGGAACTCCAGGGGATTCTACGAGCAGTACTTC. The encoded protein is CASRNSRGFYEQYF.

This clone appeared once. The genes are TRBV10-1 and TRBJ2-7; 8 bases are shared with TRBD1. Germline lookup yields CDR1 WNHNN and CDR2 SYGVQD (reference sequence). V lost 7 bases to trimming and J lost 1 base; unmatched junction nucleotides: 3. The CDR3 sequence is 13 residues long. The CDR3 reads CASKRTGSYEQYF. CDR3 bases: TGCGCCAGCAAACGGACAGGGTCCTACGAGCAGTACTTC.

The V and J genes are TRBV30 and TRBJ1-5; D call uncertain. The germline CDR1 and CDR2 sequences are GTSNPN and SVGIG (reference sequence). Trimming left V 0 bases short and J 2 bases short, with 11 bases between. CDR3 size: 15 residues. This chain's CDR3 is CAWSVALIRNQPQHF. CDR3 coding DNA: TGTGCCTGGAGTGTAGCCCTGATCCGCAATCAGCCCCAGCATTTT.

This chain joins TRBV6-5 and TRBJ1-5, with no clear D. Germline V gene lookup returns CDR1 MNHEY and CDR2 SVGAGI. V lost 2 bases to trimming and J lost 0 bases, with 11 bases between them. This CDR3 has 16 amino acids. Here the CDR3 reads CASSYNSPASNQPQHF. The CDR3 DNA reads TGTGCCAGCAGTTACAACAGTCCGGCTAGCAATCAGCCCCAGCATTTT.

The rearrangement links TRBV11-2 to TRBJ2-1; TRBD1 is a possible D gene (6 bases). The V gene's germline CDR1 is SGHAT and CDR2 FQNNGV. The CDR3 totals 16 residues. The V end lost 2 bases, the J end lost 6 bases, and 17 bases lay between the germline ends. CDR3 in amino acids: CASSLYAGQGSNEQFF. The CDR3 DNA reads TGTGCCAGCAGCTTATACGCCGGGCAGGGGAGCAATGAGCAGTTCTTC.

The rearrangement uses TRBV4-2 and TRBJ1-1; D might be TRBD1 (6 bases). The germline V gene has CDR1 LGHNA and CDR2 YNFKEQ. The CDR3 runs to 14 residues. V was shortened by 2 bases and J by 0 bases, with 7 bases between the two germline ends. The CDR3 sequence: CASSQQGMNTEAFF. CDR3 DNA sequence: TGTGCCAGCAGCCAACAGGGGATGAACACTGAAGCTTTCTTT.

The chain is built from TRBV19 and TRBJ2-7, with 8 bases fitting TRBD1. J was trimmed by 2 bases and V by 5 bases; bases with no gene match: 8. CDR3 length: 15 amino acids. Germline values: CDR1 LNHDA, CDR2 SQIVND (reference sequence). CDR3 nucleotide sequence: TGTGCCAGTAGTGTGACAGGGGTCTCCACCTACGAGCAGTACTTC. Protein: CASSVTGVSTYEQYF.

This clone was detected only a few times. The chain combines TRBV12-3 or TRBV12-4 with TRBJ2-1; D is undetermined. V shed 5 bases and J shed 4 bases, with 3 bases lying between them. The CDR3 consists of 11 residues. In DNA, the CDR3 is TGTGCCAGCAGTCAGTACAATGAGCAGTTCTTC. This encodes CASSQYNEQFF.

This clone has only a few counts. This chain links TRBV27 with TRBJ2-7, with D possibly being TRBD1 or TRBD2 (5 bases each). CDR1 and CDR2 (germline): MNHEY, SMNVEV (reference sequence). There are 16 residues in the CDR3. Deletions cut 9 bases from V and 6 bases from J, with 27 bases between. The CDR3 DNA sequence: TGTGCCAGTCCTTGGGGATATTGGGACCGTTGGTGCGAGCAGTACTTC. It is translated as CASPWGYWDRWCEQYF.

The V and J genes are TRBV12-5 and TRBJ1-5, with D tentatively TRBD1 (5 bases). With 6 bases removed from V and 6 bases from J, the gap between germline ends came to 12 bases. This CDR3 is 13 amino acids long. Germline V lookup: CDR1 LGHNT, CDR2 FRNRAP. The CDR3 bases are TGTGCTAGTGGGGGGCTCTGGGGTCAGCCCCAGCATTTT. Protein: CASGGLWGQPQHF. The variable domain in full, completed from reference TRBV12-5 and TRBJ1-5, reads DARVTQTPRHKVTEMGQEVTMRCQPILGHNTVFWYRQTMMQGLELLAYFRNRAPLDDSGMPKDRFSAEMPDATLATLKIQPSEPRDSAVYFCASGGLWGQPQHFGDGTRLSIL.